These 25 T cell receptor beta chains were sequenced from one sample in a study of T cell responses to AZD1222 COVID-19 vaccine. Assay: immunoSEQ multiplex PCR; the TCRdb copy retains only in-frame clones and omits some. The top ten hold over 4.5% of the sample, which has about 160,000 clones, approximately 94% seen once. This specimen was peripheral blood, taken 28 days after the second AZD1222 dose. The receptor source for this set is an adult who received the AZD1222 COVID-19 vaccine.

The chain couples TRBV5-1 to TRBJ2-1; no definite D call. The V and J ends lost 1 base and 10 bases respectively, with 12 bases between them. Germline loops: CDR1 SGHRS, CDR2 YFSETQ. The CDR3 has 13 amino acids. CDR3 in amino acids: CASSLLGPGEQFF. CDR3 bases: TGCGCCAGCAGCTTGCTCGGCCCAGGCGAGCAGTTCTTC.

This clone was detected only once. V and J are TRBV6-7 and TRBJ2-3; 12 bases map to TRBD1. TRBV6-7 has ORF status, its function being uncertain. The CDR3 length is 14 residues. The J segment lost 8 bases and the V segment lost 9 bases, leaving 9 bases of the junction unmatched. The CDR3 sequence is CARGPGQGAFTQYF. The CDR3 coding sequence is TGTGCCAGGGGACCGGGACAGGGGGCTTTTACGCAGTATTTT.

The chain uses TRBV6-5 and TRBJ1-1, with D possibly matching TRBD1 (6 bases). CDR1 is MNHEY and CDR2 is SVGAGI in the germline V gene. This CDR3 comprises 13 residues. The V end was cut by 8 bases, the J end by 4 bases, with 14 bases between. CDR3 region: CASHREGPTEAFF. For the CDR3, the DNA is TGTGCCAGCCACAGGGAGGGGCCCACTGAAGCTTTCTTT.

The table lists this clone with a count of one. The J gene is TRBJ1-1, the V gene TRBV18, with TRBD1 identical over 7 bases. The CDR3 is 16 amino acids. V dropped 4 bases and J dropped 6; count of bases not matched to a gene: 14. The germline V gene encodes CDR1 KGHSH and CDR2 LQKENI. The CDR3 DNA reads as TGTGCCAGCTCACAGGGGGCGCTTGAAGGGACACCTGAAGCTTTCTTT. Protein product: CASSQGALEGTPEAFF.

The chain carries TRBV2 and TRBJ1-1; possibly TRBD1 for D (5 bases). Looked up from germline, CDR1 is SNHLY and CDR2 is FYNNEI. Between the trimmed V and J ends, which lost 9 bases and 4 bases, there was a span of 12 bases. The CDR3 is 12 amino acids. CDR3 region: CASSGRGTEAFF. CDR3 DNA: TGTGCCAGTTCAGGGCGTGGCACTGAAGCTTTCTTT.

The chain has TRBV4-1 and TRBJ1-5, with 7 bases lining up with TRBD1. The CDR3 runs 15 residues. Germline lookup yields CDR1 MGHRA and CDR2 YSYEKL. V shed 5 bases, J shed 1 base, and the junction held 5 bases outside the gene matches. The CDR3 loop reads CASSAPGQSNQPQHF. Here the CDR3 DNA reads TGCGCCAGCAGCGCCCCGGGACAGAGCAATCAGCCCCAGCATTTT.

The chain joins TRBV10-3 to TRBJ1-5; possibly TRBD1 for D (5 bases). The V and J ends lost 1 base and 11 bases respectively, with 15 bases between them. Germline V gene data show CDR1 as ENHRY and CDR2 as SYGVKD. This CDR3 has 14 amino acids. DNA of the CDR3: TGTGCCATCAGTGAGTTAGGGGCCGCGTCAGCCCAGCATTTT. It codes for CAISELGAASAQHF.

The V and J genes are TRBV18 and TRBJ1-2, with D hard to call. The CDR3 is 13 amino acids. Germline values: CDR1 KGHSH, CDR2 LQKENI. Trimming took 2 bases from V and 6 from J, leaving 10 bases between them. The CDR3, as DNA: TGTGCCAGCTCACCAAGGCAGAACGATGGCTACACCTTC. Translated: CASSPRQNDGYTF.

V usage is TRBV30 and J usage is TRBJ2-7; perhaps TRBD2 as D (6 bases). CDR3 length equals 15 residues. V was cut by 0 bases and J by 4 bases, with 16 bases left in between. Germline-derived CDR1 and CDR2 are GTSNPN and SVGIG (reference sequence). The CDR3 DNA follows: TGTGCCTGGAGTGTACTCCTCGGGAGTGTTTACGAGCAGTACTTC. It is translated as CAWSVLLGSVYEQYF.

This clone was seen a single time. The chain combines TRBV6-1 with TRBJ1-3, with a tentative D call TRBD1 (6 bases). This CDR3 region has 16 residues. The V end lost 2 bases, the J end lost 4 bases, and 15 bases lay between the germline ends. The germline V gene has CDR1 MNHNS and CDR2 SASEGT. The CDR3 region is CASSETSGVVGNTIYF. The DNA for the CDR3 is TGTGCCAGCAGTGAAACGTCAGGGGTCGTCGGAAACACCATATATTTT.

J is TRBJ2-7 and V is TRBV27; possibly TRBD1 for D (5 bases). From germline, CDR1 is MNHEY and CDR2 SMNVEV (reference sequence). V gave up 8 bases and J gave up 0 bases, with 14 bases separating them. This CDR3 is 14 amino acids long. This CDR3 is CASSSRTTSYEQYF. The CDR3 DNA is TGTGCCAGCTCCTCTCGGACAACCTCCTACGAGCAGTACTTC.

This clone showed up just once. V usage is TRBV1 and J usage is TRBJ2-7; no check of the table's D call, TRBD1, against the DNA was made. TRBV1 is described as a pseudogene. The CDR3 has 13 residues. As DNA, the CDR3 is TGCACCACCCCCCGGGACACCCCCTACGAGCAGTACTTC. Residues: CTTPRDTPYEQYF.

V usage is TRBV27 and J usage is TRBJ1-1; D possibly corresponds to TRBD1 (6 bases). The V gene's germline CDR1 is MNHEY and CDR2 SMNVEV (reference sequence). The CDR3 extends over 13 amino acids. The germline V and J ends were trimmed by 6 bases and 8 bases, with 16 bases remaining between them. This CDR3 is CASRRPTGNEAFF. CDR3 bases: TGTGCCAGCAGGAGACCAACAGGGAACGAAGCTTTCTTT.

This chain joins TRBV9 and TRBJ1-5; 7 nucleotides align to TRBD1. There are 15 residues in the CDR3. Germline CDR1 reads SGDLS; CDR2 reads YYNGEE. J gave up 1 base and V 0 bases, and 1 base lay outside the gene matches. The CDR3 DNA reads TGTGCCAGCAGCGTAGCGGGACAGAGCAATCAGCCCCAGCATTTT. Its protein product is CASSVAGQSNQPQHF.

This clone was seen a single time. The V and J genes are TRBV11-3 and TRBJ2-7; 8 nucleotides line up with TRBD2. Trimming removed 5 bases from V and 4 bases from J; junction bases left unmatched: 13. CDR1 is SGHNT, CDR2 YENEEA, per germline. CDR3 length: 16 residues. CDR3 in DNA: TGTGCCAGCAGCCCCGGGGGGGCGGCGGGACAATACGAGCAGTACTTC. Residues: CASSPGGAAGQYEQYF.

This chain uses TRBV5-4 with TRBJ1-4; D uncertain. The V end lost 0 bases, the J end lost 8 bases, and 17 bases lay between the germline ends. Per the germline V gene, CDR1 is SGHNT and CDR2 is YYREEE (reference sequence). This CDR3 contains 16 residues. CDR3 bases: TGTGCCAGCAGCTTGGCTGGGAGGGTAGGAGGAGAAAAACTGTTTTTT. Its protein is CASSLAGRVGGEKLFF.

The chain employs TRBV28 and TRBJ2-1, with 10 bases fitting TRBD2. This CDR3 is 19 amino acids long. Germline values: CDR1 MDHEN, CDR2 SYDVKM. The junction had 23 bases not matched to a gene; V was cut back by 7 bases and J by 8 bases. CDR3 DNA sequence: TGTGCCAGCAAAGACCGGTCTAGCGGGAGTTTACGGGCAGGTGATGAGCAGTTCTTC. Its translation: CASKDRSSGSLRAGDEQFF.

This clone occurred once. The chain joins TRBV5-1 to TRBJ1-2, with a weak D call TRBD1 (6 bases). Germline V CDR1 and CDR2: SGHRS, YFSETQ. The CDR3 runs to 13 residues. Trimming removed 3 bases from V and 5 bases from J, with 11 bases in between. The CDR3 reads CASSWTVEYGYTF. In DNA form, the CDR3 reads TGCGCCAGCAGCTGGACAGTGGAATATGGCTACACCTTC.

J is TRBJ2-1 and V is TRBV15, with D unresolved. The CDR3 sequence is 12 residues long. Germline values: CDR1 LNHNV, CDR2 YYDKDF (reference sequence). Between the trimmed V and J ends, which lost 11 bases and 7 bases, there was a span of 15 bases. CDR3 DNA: TGTGCCGTGGTCTGTGACGGAAATGAGCAGTTCTTC. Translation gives CAVVCDGNEQFF.

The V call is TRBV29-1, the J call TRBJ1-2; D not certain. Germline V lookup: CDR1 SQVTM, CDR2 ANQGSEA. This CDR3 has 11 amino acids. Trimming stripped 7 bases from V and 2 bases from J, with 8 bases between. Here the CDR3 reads CSGALNYGYTF. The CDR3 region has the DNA TGCAGCGGGGCCTTGAACTATGGCTACACCTTC.

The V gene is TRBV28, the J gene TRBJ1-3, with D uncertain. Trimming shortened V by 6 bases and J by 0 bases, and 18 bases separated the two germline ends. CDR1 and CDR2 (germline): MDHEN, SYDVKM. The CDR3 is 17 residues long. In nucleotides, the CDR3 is TGTGCCAGCAGCTCTACCGCTACACCGCACTCTGGAAACACCATATATTTT. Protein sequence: CASSSTATPHSGNTIYF.

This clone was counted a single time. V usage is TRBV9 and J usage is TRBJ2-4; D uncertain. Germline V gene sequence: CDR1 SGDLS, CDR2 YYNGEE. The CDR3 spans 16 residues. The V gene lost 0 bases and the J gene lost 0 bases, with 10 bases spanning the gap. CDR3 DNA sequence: TGTGCCAGCAGCGTAGGGCTCCCCATAGCCAAAAACATTCAGTACTTC. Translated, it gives CASSVGLPIAKNIQYF.

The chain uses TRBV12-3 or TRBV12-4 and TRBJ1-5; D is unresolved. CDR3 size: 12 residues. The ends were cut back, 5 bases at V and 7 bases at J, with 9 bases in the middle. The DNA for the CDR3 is TGTGCCAGCAGTCGAGAACGGCAGCCCCAGCATTTT. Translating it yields CASSRERQPQHF.

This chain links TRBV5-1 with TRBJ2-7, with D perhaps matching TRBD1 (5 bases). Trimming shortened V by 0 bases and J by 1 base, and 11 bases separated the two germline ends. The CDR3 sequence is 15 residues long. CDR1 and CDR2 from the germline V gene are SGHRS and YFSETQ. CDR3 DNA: TGCGCCAGCAGCTTGGGGCCCCAGGGTTCCTACGAGCAGTACTTC. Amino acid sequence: CASSLGPQGSYEQYF.

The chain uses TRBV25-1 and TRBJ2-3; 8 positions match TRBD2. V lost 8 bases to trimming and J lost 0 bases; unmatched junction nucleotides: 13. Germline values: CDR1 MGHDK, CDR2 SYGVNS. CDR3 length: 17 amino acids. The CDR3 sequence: CASARSGSRTSTDTQYF. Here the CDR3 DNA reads TGTGCCAGCGCCCGGAGCGGGAGCCGTACTAGCACAGATACGCAGTATTTT.